The rows below give T cell receptor beta chains drawn from one sample of a study of blood T cell repertoires in COVID-19. Assay used: immunoSEQ multiplex PCR; TCRdb lists only in-frame clones, some missing. The sample contains about 83,000 clones, 85% to 90% of which appear only once. The source material was peripheral blood. The receptor set was obtained from a woman aged 80 or older in a cohort sampled during active or convalescent COVID-19. Both conserved end residues are part of each CDR3.

cdr3_aa: CASKMGHENNSPLHF; j_call: TRBJ1-6; cdr3_length: 15; v_call: TRBV2
cdr3_aa: CASSEGTTNEKLFF; j_call: TRBJ1-4; cdr3_length: 14; v_call: TRBV18
cdr3_aa: CSVYGLAGGAETQYF; j_call: TRBJ2-5; cdr3_length: 15; v_call: TRBV29-1
cdr3_aa: CASSLGDRLNEKLFF; j_call: TRBJ1-4; cdr3_length: 15; v_call: TRBV7-9
cdr3_aa: CARYPPGQGCEKLFF; j_call: TRBJ1-4; cdr3_length: 15; v_call: TRBV10-3
cdr3_aa: CASSTEGTSNSEQFF; j_call: TRBJ2-1; cdr3_length: 15; v_call: TRBV5-1
cdr3_aa: CASSFSDSINYGYTF; j_call: TRBJ1-2; cdr3_length: 15; v_call: TRBV11-1
cdr3_aa: CASSLVASYNEQFF; j_call: TRBJ2-1; cdr3_length: 14; v_call: TRBV5-1
cdr3_aa: CASSPTGMNTEAFF; j_call: TRBJ1-1; cdr3_length: 14; v_call: TRBV11-3
cdr3_aa: CASSPRTSGTEEQFF; j_call: TRBJ2-1; cdr3_length: 15; v_call: TRBV18
cdr3_aa: CASSSRRHVRETQYF; j_call: TRBJ2-5; cdr3_length: 15; v_call: TRBV28
cdr3_aa: CATSSFQGMAQPQHF; j_call: TRBJ1-5; cdr3_length: 15; v_call: TRBV15
cdr3_aa: CASSTSSGTYNEQFF; j_call: TRBJ2-1; cdr3_length: 15; v_call: TRBV5-6
cdr3_aa: CASIHQGTQYF; j_call: TRBJ2-3; cdr3_length: 11; v_call: TRBV21-1
cdr3_aa: CASSRGQGAMVDQPQHF; j_call: TRBJ1-5; cdr3_length: 17; v_call: TRBV5-5
cdr3_aa: CASSLVSSTDTQYF; j_call: TRBJ2-3; cdr3_length: 14; v_call: TRBV5-4
cdr3_aa: CASSESRKDTIYF; j_call: TRBJ1-3; cdr3_length: 13; v_call: TRBV6-1
cdr3_aa: CSVLREKLFF; j_call: TRBJ1-4; cdr3_length: 10; v_call: TRBV29-1
cdr3_aa: CASSLRDRGVYEQYF; j_call: TRBJ2-7; cdr3_length: 15; v_call: TRBV27
cdr3_aa: CASSLNTANSPLHF; j_call: TRBJ1-6; cdr3_length: 14; v_call: TRBV28
cdr3_aa: CASSLEGPNTGELFF; j_call: TRBJ2-2; cdr3_length: 15; v_call: TRBV27
cdr3_aa: CASSPQVRQGNYGYTF; j_call: TRBJ1-2; cdr3_length: 16; v_call: TRBV5-1
cdr3_aa: CASSGKFQGTEAFF; j_call: TRBJ1-1; cdr3_length: 14; v_call: TRBV2
cdr3_aa: CASSQYGDRSHGYTF; j_call: TRBJ1-2; cdr3_length: 15; v_call: TRBV14
cdr3_aa: CAWIRERWDTQYF; j_call: TRBJ2-3; cdr3_length: 13; v_call: TRBV30
cdr3_aa: CASSTQGLAGRETQYF; j_call: TRBJ2-5; cdr3_length: 16; v_call: TRBV28
cdr3_aa: CASSPPGGDYGYTF; j_call: TRBJ1-2; cdr3_length: 14; v_call: TRBV25-1
cdr3_aa: CASGLGTSGRGYEQFF; j_call: TRBJ2-1; cdr3_length: 16; v_call: TRBV12-5
cdr3_aa: CASSLAGRADQETQYF; j_call: TRBJ2-5; cdr3_length: 16; v_call: TRBV7-6